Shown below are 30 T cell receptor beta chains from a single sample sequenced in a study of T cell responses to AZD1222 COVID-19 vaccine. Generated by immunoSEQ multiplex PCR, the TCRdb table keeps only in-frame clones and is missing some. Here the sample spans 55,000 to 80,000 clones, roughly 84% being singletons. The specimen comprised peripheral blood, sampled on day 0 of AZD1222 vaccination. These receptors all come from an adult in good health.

Written as DNA, the CDR3 is TGTGCCAGCAGAACCGGGACAGGGTGGCAAGAGACCCAGTACTTC. This codes for CASRTGTGWQETQYF. This chain connects TRBV6-6 to TRBJ2-5, with 9 bases fitting TRBD1. Germline lookup yields CDR1 MNHNY and CDR2 SVGAGI (reference sequence). The CDR3 spans 15 residues. Germline trimming cut 6 bases from V and 2 bases from J; bases unmatched to any gene: 7.

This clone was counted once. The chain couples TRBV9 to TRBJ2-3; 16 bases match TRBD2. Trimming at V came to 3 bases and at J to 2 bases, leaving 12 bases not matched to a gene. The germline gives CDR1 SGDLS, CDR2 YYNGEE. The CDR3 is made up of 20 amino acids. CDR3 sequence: CASSAPPGLAGGPATDTQYF. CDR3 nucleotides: TGTGCCAGCAGCGCTCCCCCGGGACTAGCGGGAGGGCCCGCCACAGATACGCAGTATTTT.

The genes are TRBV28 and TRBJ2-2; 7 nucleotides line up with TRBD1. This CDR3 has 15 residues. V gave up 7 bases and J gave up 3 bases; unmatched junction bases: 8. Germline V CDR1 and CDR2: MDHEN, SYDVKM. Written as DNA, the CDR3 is TGTGCCAGCACCCCGGACAGGTTGGACACCGGGGAGCTGTTTTTT. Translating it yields CASTPDRLDTGELFF.

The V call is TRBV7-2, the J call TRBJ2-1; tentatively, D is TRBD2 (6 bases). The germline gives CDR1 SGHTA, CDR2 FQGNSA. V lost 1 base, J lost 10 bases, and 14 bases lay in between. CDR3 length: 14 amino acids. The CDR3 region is CASSLDERAREQFF. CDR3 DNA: TGTGCCAGCAGCTTAGATGAGCGGGCGAGGGAGCAGTTCTTC.

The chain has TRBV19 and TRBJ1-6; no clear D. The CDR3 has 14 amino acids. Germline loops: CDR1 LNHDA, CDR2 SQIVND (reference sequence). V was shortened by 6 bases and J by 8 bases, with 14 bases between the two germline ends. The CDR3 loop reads CASRARESYSPLHF. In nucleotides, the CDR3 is TGTGCCAGTAGGGCCCGGGAAAGTTATTCACCCCTCCACTTT.

The CDR3 protein is CASSPGRVGEGTEAFF. CDR3 bases: TGTGCCAGCAGCCCGGGGCGAGTTGGGGAGGGCACTGAAGCTTTCTTT. V gene TRBV3-1 (or the pseudogene TRBV3-2) combines with J gene TRBJ1-1; possibly TRBD1 for D (5 bases). V shed 4 bases and J shed 4 bases, with 19 bases lying between them. CDR3 size: 16 residues. The germline V gene encodes CDR1 LGHDT and CDR2 YNNKEL (reference sequence).

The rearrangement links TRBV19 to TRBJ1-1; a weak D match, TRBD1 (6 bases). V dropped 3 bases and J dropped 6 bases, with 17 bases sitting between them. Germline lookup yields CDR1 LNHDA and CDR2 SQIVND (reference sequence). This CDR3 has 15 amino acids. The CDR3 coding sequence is TGTGCCAGTAGTATGGGGGGCAGGACCGCTGCTGAAGCTTTCTTT. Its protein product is CASSMGGRTAAEAFF.

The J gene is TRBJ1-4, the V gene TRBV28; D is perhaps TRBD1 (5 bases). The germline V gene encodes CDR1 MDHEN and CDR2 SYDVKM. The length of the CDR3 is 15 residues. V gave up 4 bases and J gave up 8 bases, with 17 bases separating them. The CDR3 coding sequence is TGTGCCAGCAGTTCGGACAAGGCCCGGGTCGAAAAACTGTTTTTT. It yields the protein CASSSDKARVEKLFF.

The CDR3 bases are TGTGCCAGCAGTCAACAGGGGATGTACTATGGCTACACCTTC. Encoded protein: CASSQQGMYYGYTF. This sequence joins TRBV28 and TRBJ1-2; 7 bases map to TRBD1. The CDR3 loop spans 14 amino acids. Germline V gene data show CDR1 as MDHEN and CDR2 as SYDVKM. Trimming removed 5 bases from V and 3 bases from J; junction bases left unmatched: 6.

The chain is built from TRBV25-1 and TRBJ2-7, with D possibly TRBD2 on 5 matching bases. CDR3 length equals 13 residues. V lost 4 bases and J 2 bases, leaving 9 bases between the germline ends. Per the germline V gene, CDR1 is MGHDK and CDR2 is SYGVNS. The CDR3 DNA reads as TGTGCCAGCAGTGGGACCGGGACCTACGAGCAGTACTTC. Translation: CASSGTGTYEQYF.

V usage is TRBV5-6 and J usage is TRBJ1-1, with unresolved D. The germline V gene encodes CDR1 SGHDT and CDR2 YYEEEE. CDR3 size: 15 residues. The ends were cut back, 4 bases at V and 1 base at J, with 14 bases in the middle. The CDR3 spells CASSRRETANTEAFF. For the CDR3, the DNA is TGTGCCAGCAGCCGGCGTGAGACCGCGAACACTGAAGCTTTCTTT.

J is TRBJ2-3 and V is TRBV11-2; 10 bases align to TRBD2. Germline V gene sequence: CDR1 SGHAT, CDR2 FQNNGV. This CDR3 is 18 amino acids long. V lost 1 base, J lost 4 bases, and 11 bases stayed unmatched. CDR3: CASSLGLASGSIADTQYF. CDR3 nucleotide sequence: TGTGCCAGCAGCTTAGGATTGGCTAGCGGGAGTATCGCAGATACGCAGTATTTT.

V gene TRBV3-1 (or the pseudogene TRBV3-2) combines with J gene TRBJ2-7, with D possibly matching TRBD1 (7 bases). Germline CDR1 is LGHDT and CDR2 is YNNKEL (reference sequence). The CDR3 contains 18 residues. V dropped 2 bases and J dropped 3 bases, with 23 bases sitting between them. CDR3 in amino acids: CASSQRSPGGPVRYEQYF. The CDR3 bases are TGTGCCAGCAGCCAAAGGTCGCCAGGGGGGCCGGTCCGCTACGAGCAGTACTTC.

The CDR3 sequence: CASSYSKGNYNSPLHF. The DNA of the CDR3 is TGTGCCAGCAGTTACTCGAAGGGAAACTATAATTCACCCCTCCACTTT. V gene TRBV6-5 combines with J gene TRBJ1-6; the D is unclear. Per germline, CDR1 MNHEY and CDR2 SVGAGI. V was trimmed by 0 bases and J by 3 bases, leaving 9 bases between them. The CDR3 runs 16 residues.

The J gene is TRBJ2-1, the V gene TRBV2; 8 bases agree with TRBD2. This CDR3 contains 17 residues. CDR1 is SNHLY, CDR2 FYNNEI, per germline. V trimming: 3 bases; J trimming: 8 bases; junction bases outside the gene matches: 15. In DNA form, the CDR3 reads TGTGCCAGCAGTGACTCTTGGAAAAGCGGGAGTTCGGATGAGCAGTTCTTC. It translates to CASSDSWKSGSSDEQFF.

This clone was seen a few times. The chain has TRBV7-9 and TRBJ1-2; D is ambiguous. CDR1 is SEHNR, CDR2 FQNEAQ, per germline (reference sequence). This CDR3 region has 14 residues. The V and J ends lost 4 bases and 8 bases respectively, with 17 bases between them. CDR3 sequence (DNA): TGTGCCAGCAGCTACCCGTCCAGTGACGAGGGCTACACCTTC. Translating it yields CASSYPSSDEGYTF.

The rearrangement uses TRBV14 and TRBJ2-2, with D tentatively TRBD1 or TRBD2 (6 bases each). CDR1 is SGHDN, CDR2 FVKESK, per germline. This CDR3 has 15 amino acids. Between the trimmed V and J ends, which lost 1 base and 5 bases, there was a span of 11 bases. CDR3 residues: CASSQARGATGELFF. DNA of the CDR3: TGTGCCAGCAGCCAAGCGAGGGGGGCGACCGGGGAGCTGTTTTTT. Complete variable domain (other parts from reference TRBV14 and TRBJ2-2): EAGVTQFPSHSVIEKGQTVTLRCDPISGHDNLYWYRRVMGKEIKFLLHFVKESKQDESGMPNNRFLAERTGGTYSTLKVQPAELEDSGVYFCASSQARGATGELFFGEGSRLTVL.

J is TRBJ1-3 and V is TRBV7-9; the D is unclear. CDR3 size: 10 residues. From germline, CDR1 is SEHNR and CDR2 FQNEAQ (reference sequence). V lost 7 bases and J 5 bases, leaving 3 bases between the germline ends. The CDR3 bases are TGTGCCAGCACAAGAAACACCATATATTTT. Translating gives CASTRNTIYF.

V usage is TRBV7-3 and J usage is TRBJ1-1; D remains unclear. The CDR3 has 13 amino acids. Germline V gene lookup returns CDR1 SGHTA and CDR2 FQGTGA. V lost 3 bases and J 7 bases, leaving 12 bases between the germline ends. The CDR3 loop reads CASSFGLGNEAFF. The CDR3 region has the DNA TGTGCCAGCAGCTTCGGGCTCGGGAATGAAGCTTTCTTT.

For the CDR3, the DNA is TGTGCCAGCAGCTTAACGGGTACAGGGTCTGAAGCTTTCTTT. Protein sequence: CASSLTGTGSEAFF. V usage is TRBV7-3 and J usage is TRBJ1-1; a weak D match, TRBD1 (6 bases). CDR1 is SGHTA and CDR2 is FQGTGA in the germline V gene. CDR3 length: 14 amino acids. Between the trimmed V and J ends, which lost 0 bases and 6 bases, there was a span of 11 bases.

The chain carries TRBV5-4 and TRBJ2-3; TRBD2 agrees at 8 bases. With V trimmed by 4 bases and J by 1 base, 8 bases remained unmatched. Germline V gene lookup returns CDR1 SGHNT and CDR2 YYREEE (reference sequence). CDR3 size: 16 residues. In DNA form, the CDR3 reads TGTGCCAGCAGCCTAACGGGGGGGGCCCGCACAGATACGCAGTATTTT. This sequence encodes CASSLTGGARTDTQYF. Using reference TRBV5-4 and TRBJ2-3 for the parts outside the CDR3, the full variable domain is ETGVTQSPTHLIKTRGQQVTLRCSSQSGHNTVSWYQQALGQGPQFIFQYYREEENGRGNFPPRFSGLQFPNYSSELNVNALELDDSALYLCASSLTGGARTDTQYFGPGTRLTVL.

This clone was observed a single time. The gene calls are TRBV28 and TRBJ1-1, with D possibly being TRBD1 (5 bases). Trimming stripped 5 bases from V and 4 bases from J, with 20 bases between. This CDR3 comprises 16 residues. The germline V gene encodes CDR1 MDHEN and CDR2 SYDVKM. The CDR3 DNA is TGTGCCAGCAGTGGAGGGGAAGACTCGGCGGGCACTGAAGCTTTCTTT. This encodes CASSGGEDSAGTEAFF. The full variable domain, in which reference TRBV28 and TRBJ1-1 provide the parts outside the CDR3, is DVKVTQSSRYLVKRTGEKVFLECVQDMDHENMFWYRQDPGLGLRLIYFSYDVKMKEKGDIPEGYSVSREKKERFSLILESASTNQTSMYLCASSGGEDSAGTEAFFGQGTRLTVV.

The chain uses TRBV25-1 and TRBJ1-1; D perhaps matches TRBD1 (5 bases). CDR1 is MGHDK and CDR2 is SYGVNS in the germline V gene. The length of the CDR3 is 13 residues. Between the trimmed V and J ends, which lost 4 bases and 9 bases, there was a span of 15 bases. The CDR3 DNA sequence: TGTGCCAGCAGTGTGACAGCTCGAACTCAAGCTTTCTTT. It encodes CASSVTARTQAFF.

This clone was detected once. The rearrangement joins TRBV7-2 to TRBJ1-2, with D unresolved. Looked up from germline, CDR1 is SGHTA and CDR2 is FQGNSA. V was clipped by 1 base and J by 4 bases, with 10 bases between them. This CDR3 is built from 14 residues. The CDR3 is CASSLDHGTYGYTF. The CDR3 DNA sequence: TGTGCCAGCAGCTTAGACCACGGCACCTATGGCTACACCTTC.

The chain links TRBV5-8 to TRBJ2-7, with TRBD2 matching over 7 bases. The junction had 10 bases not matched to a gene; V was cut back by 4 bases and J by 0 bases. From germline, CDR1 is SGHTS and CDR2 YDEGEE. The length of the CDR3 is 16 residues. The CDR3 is CASSGGGLAYSYEQYF. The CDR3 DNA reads TGTGCCAGCAGCGGGGGGGGTCTAGCGTACTCCTACGAGCAGTACTTC.

CDR3 protein: CASSQGNSYEQYF. CDR3 DNA sequence: TGCGCCAGCAGCCAAGGTAACAGCTACGAGCAGTACTTC. The chain carries TRBV4-1 and TRBJ2-7; D not certain. The germline CDR1 and CDR2 sequences are MGHRA and YSYEKL. The V gene lost 1 base and the J gene lost 3 bases, with 7 bases spanning the gap. The CDR3 sequence is 13 residues long.

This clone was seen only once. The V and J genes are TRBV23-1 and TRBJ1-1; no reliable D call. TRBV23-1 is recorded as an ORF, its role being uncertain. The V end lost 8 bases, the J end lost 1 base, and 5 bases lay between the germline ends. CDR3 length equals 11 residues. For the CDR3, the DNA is TGCGCCAGCCGAGGGAACACTGAAGCTTTCTTT. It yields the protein CASRGNTEAFF.

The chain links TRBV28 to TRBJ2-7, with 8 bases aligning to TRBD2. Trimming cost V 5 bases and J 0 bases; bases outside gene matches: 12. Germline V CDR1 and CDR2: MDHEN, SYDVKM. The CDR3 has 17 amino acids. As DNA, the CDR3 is TGTGCCAGCAGTACCCAGCGTTCTAGCGGGTTCTCCTACGAGCAGTACTTC. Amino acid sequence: CASSTQRSSGFSYEQYF.

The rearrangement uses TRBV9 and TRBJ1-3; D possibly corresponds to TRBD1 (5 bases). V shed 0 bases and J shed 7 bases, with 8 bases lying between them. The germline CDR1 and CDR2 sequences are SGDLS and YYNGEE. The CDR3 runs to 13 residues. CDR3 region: CASSVEGSNTIYF. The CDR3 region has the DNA TGTGCCAGCAGCGTAGAGGGGTCGAACACCATATATTTT.

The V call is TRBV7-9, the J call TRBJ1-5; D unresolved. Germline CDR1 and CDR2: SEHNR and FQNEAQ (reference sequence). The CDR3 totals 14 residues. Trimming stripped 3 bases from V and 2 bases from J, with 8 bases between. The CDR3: CASSFDGGNQPQHF. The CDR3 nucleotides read TGTGCCAGCAGCTTTGACGGAGGCAATCAGCCCCAGCATTTT.